This TCR beta chain was sequenced during a study of cytomegalovirus exposure and HLA in healthy donors. V was cut by 6 bases and J by 1 base, with 14 bases left in between. Germline loops: CDR1 SGHDT, CDR2 YYEEEE. The CDR3 extends over 14 amino acids. About this clone: The antigen remains unidentified.

The study's findings and limits: The HLA-A and HLA-B alleles of most subjects were reportedly predicted accurately from TCR beta sequences.

PCR used 60 Vbeta primers and 13 Jbeta primers. Using immunoSEQ multiplex PCR, the repertoire was profiled, and TCRdb retains in-frame clones only, with some absent. Among more than 90,000 clones listed, 78% were seen once. The TCR sequence derives from a woman in her forties in good health and CMV-seronegative. The chain joins TRBV5-6 to TRBJ2-7; weak D call: TRBD1 (7 bases). Material: PBMCs. CDR3 amino acids: CASKWGDRSYEQYF. Written as DNA, the CDR3 is TGTGCCAGCAAATGGGGGGACAGATCCTACGAGCAGTACTTC.